This note documents a single T cell receptor beta chain sequence. Its antigen is still unknown. The authors spiked synthetic TCR analog templates into each PCR. The data were produced by immunoSEQ multiplex PCR, yet TCRdb's version contains in-frame clones alone and is incomplete. The sample records about 76,000 clones, roughly 88% being singletons. This record belongs to a study of PD-L1 blockade in urothelial cancer. In the study overall: Starting at some point between 2014 and 2015, patients were given atezolizumab (1,200 mg intravenously every 3 weeks).

As for time point: pretreatment peripheral blood. Study-level points and caveats: Better survival was predicted by below-median pretreatment blood TCR clonality.

The sample consisted of PBMCs, taken around atezolizumab (anti-PD-L1) treatment. The clonotype was recovered from a man between 65 and 85 years old with urothelial cancer.

CDR3 sequence reads: CASSTTGSSQETQYF. The CDR3 DNA is TGTGCCAGCAGTACGACAGGGTCCAGCCAAGAGACCCAGTACTTC. The chain couples TRBV2 to TRBJ2-5; 7 bases are a match to TRBD1. CDR3 length: 15 residues. CDR1 is SNHLY, CDR2 FYNNEI, per germline. Trimming removed 5 bases from V and 1 base from J; junction bases left unmatched: 7. The whole variable domain, filled in from reference TRBV2 and TRBJ2-5, reads EPEVTQTPSHQVTQMGQEVILRCVPISNHLYFYWYRQILGQKVEFLVSFYNNEISEKSEIFDDQFSVERPDGSNFTLKIRSTKLEDSAMYFCASSTTGSSQETQYFGPGTRLLVL.